This is a list of T cell receptor beta chains from one sample in a study of cytomegalovirus exposure and HLA in healthy donors. Here immunoSEQ multiplex PCR was the method, and the copy in TCRdb shows in-frame clones only, minus some. Of approximately 260,000 clones listed, 80% to 95% are singletons. Sequencing was done on a sample of PBMCs. All receptors derive from a girl aged 2-10 years in good health and CMV-seronegative. Each CDR3 is given with its conserved first and last residue. Each record gives: V gene, D gene, J gene, clone size, CDR3 protein. A D gene is named only where the DNA matches it firmly. The listing skips clone size in some rows; elsewhere it reads once, few, many or a size class.

>TRBV6-4|TRBD2|TRBJ2-1|once
CASSELTSGVNEQFF
>TRBV23-1|TRBD2|TRBJ2-3|-
CASSQLTGLAGKADTQYF
>TRBV20-1|-|TRBJ2-7|-
CSARLGYEQYF
>TRBV11-2|TRBD1|TRBJ1-1|-
CASSAHRGRNTEAFF
>TRBV11-2|-|TRBJ2-3|-
CASDSGEGDTQYF
>TRBV4-1|-|TRBJ2-4|-
CASSPLDGDIQYF
>TRBV29-1|-|TRBJ2-5|once
CSVVRGGNGETQYF
>TRBV9|TRBD1|TRBJ2-7|-
CASSSDRDEQYF
>TRBV27|TRBD2|TRBJ2-7|-
CASSALWLAGESYEQYF
>TRBV10-2|-|-|-
CASLRDGGSYEQYF
>TRBV9|TRBD1|TRBJ2-1|-
CASSVATGAYNEQFF
>TRBV15|TRBD2|TRBJ2-3|-
CATSRDVAGESDTQYF
>TRBV29-1|TRBD1|TRBJ2-1|-
CSAQSYTGGTYNEQFF
>TRBV7-6|TRBD1|TRBJ1-4|-
CASSLREPGGSEKLFF
>TRBV18|-|TRBJ1-5|-
CASSPTFRGGQPQHF